Detailed here is one TCR beta chain. The data were obtained in a study of blood T cell repertoires in COVID-19. There are 16 residues in the CDR3. Germline-derived CDR1 and CDR2 are SGHDT and YYEEEE. The V gene end was trimmed by 6 bases and the J gene end by 4 bases; junction bases not matched to a gene: 11. Per the study methods: Nucleated cell number was recorded as an estimate derived from reference gene primer amplification. The protocol was immunoSEQ multiplex PCR, while the TCRdb copy is restricted to in-frame clones and leaves out a portion. Clonal size and the V and J genes are those of that table, whereas D and trimming came from the DNA. Here the sample spans just under 80,000 clones, about four fifths being singletons.

This clonotype originated in a woman in her sixties or seventies with acute or convalescent COVID-19. The sample consisted of peripheral blood. The rearrangement links TRBV5-6 to TRBJ2-7, with TRBD1 identical over 12 bases. CDR3 nucleotide sequence: TGTGCCAGCACCATATCCGGGACAGGGGGCTTGTACGAGCAGTACTTC. Protein sequence: CASTISGTGGLYEQYF.